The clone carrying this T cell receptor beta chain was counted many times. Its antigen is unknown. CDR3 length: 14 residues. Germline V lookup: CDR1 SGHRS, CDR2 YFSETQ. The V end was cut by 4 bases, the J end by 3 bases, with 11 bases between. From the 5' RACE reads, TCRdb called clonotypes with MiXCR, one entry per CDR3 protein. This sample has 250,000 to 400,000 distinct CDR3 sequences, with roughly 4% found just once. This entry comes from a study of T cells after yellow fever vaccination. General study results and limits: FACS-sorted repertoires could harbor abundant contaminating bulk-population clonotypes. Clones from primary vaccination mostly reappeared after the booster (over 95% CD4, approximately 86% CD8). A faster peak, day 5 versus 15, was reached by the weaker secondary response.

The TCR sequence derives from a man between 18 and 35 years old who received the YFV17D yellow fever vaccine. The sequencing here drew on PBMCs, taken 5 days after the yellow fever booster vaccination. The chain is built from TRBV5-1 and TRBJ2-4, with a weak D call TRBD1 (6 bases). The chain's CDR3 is CASSPGHGKNIQYF. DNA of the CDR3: TGCGCCAGCAGCCCGGGACATGGCAAAAACATTCAGTACTTC.